This T cell receptor (beta chain) was identified during a study of blood T cell repertoires in COVID-19 (dated by TCRdb to 2019 to 2021). With respect to the entire study: The collaborator samples originated in the United States, Italy and Spain and spanned the acute and convalescent phases of COVID-19. Where available, HLA class I and class II types were taken from metadata supplied by the sample provider and were not determined by assay-based typing. The dataset comprised deeply sampled blood TCRbeta repertoires from subjects exposed to, actively infected with, or recovered from COVID-19. The repertoires were released in a freely available public database intended as a resource for research on the immune response to SARS-CoV-2. The prospective study material was composed of cDNA or gDNA derived from T cells, B-cell-depleted T cells, or PBMCs. A de-identified subject ID, COVID-19 status, age in years and sex were almost always included in the sample metadata. The samples were drawn from the first 160 participants of the ongoing ImmuneRACE study and from under 1,500 subjects provided by 6 global collaborators. Points the paper makes about the study in general: The amount of clinical and demographic metadata varied by source and participant and was provided uncurated.

A second Seattle source provided samples from volunteer blood donors who had recovered from COVID-19. Collaborating institutions collected whole blood in K2EDTA tubes following their own protocols. For TCRbeta analysis, collaborators shipped samples as frozen whole blood, isolated PBMCs, or DNA extracted from either of those sample types. TCRbeta CDR3 regions were amplified from genomic DNA by means of the immunoSEQ Assay, a bias-controlled multiplex PCR. Under the source paper's analysis protocol: The number of nucleated cells in each sample was estimated by amplification of reference gene primers within the assay. To quantify the absolute abundance of each unique TCRbeta CDR3 rearrangement, sequence reads were collapsed and filtered. For each sample, productive Simpson clonality was calculated as the square root of Simpson's diversity index across productive rearrangements. TCRdb provides this immuneACCESS table in a form limited to in-frame rearrangements. Some clones are lacking; in checked studies, under half of them reflect an unresolved V gene, and why the rest are absent is not known. That table gives V, J and clone size, and the DNA gave D and trimming. This sample comprises approximately 210,000 clones, roughly 90% of them detected only once. The ten largest clonotypes hold roughly 5.6% of the sample.

The germline V gene supplies CDR1 SGDLS and CDR2 YYNGEE. Trimming costs V 2 bases and J 3 bases, and their ends lie 8 bases apart. The CDR3 contains 13 residues, cysteine and phenylalanine counted. The only DNA kept is the CDR3, 39 bases in frame from the first base. A note on this clone: It lacks a known antigen. No base-level quality is on record; no much larger clone is a single base apart.

Recombination connected TRBV9 to TRBJ1-1; perhaps TRBD1 is the D gene, with 5 bases matching. This TCR derives from a woman aged 40-49 years who had recovered from COVID-19. The sequenced sample was peripheral blood. The DNA is as follows: TGTGCCAGCAGCGTTCAGGGCGACACTGAAGCTTTCTTT. Its translation is CASSVQGDTEAFF.